Below are 2 T cell receptor beta chains sequenced from a single sample in a study of early T cells in non-severe SARS-CoV-2 infection. One entry per CDR3 protein, called by TCRdb with MiXCR from the 5' RACE reads. The data contain 53,000 or so distinct CDR3 sequences, 9% to 15% of them singletons. The source was whole blood, collected at baseline. These receptors were collected from an adult who was a healthcare worker with PCR-confirmed SARS-CoV-2 infection or an uninfected control (not recorded which).

This clonotype was found many times. The chain combines TRBV27 with TRBJ2-2; D ambiguous. V lost 2 bases and J 0 bases, leaving 10 bases between the germline ends. CDR3 length: 16 residues. In germline, CDR1 is MNHEY, CDR2 SMNVEV (reference sequence). For the CDR3, the DNA is TGTGCCAGCAGTTTAGGGATACACGCGAACACCGGGGAGCTGTTTTTT. Translation gives CASSLGIHANTGELFF.

This clonotype was detected a few times. The rearrangement uses TRBV10-1 and TRBJ2-4; a possible D gene is TRBD1 (6 bases). Germline V gene sequence: CDR1 WNHNN, CDR2 SYGVQD (reference sequence). V was clipped by 9 bases and J by 7 bases, with 13 bases between them. This CDR3 is 12 amino acids long. The CDR3: CASHRGSNIQYF. As DNA, the CDR3 is TGCGCCAGTCATAGGGGGAGCAACATTCAGTACTTC.